This T cell receptor (beta chain) was recovered during a study of blood T cell repertoires in COVID-19. Study in general: Sample material is recorded as cDNA or gDNA derived from T cells, B-cell-depleted T cells, or PBMCs.

Using immunoSEQ multiplex PCR, the repertoire was profiled, and TCRdb retains in-frame clones only, with some absent. The sample lists about 68,000 clones; approximately 89% were seen once. The ends lost 0 bases at V and 2 bases at J; junction bases unmatched: 7. Germline CDR1 is SGDLS and CDR2 is YYNGEE. The CDR3 spans 17 residues. The specimen was peripheral blood. V is TRBV9 and J is TRBJ2-5; 10 bases match TRBD1. The sequence was collected from a man aged 45 to 65 with COVID-19, enrolled during active disease. This CDR3 reads CASSVAVRTGGQETQYF. In DNA, the CDR3 is TGTGCCAGCAGCGTAGCGGTCAGGACAGGGGGTCAAGAGACCCAGTACTTC.